This TCR beta chain derives from a study of immune evolution from preneoplasia to lung adenocarcinoma. General study points: Later-stage lesions seemingly showed higher T cell density and diversity than normal lung.

Germline V gives CDR1 SGHNT, CDR2 YYREEE (reference sequence). V gave up 4 bases and J gave up 8 bases, with 18 bases separating them. The CDR3 sequence is 14 residues long. The method was immunoSEQ multiplex PCR; TCRdb's version includes in-frame clones alone and lacks a portion of them. This sample carries approximately 4,700 clones, over 60% of them seen once, and the ten largest clones take more than 6.5%. A note on this clone: Its antigen is still unknown.

Two lung cancer pathologists independently confirmed each histologic diagnosis. This receptor was taken from a person aged 55-85 years with lung adenocarcinoma. The chain employs TRBV5-4 and TRBJ1-2; D not certain. The sequencing sample was made of FFPE adjacent normal lung tissue. The CDR3 protein is CASSPTAPGRGYTF. The CDR3 DNA is TGTGCCAGCAGCCCGACGGCCCCCGGGAGGGGCTACACCTTC. The variable domain in full, completed from reference TRBV5-4 and TRBJ1-2, reads ETGVTQSPTHLIKTRGQQVTLRCSSQSGHNTVSWYQQALGQGPQFIFQYYREEENGRGNFPPRFSGLQFPNYSSELNVNALELDDSALYLCASSPTAPGRGYTFGSGTRLTVV.